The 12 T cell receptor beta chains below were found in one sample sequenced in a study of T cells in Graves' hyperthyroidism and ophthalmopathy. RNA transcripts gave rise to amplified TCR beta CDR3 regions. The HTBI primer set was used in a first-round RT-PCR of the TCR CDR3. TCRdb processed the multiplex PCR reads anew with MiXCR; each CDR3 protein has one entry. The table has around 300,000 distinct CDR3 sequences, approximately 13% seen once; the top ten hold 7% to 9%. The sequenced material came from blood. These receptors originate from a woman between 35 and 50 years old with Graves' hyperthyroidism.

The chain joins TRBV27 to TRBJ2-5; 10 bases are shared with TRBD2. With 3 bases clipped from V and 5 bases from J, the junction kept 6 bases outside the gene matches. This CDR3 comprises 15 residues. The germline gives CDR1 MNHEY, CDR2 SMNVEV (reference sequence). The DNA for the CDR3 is TGTGCCAGCAGTTTCTCAGCGGGAGGGATTGAGACCCAGTACTTC. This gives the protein CASSFSAGGIETQYF.

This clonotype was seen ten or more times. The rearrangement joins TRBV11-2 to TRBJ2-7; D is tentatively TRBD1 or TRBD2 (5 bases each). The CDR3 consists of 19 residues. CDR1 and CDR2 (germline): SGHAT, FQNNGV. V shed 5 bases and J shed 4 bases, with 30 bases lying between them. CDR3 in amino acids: CASSPFRRQGKMRAYEQYF. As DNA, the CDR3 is TGTGCCAGCAGCCCCTTTCGGCGGCAGGGAAAGATGAGGGCGTACGAGCAGTACTTC.

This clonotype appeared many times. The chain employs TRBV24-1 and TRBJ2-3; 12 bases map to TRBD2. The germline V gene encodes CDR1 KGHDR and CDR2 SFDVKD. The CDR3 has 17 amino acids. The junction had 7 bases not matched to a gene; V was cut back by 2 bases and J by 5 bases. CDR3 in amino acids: CATSDSSSGRAGDTQYF. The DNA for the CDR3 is TGTGCCACCAGTGATTCCTCTAGCGGGAGGGCAGGAGATACGCAGTATTTT.

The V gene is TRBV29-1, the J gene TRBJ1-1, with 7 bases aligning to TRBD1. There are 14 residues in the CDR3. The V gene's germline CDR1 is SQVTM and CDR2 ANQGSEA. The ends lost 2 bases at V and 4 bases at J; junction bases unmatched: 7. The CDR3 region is CSVESQGVFTEAFF. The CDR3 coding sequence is TGCAGCGTTGAAAGCCAGGGGGTTTTCACTGAAGCTTTCTTT. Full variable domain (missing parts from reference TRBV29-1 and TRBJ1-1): SAVISQKPSRDICQRGTSLTIQCQVDSQVTMMFWYRQQPGQSLTLIATANQGSEATYESGFVIDKFPISRPNLTFSTLTVSNMSPEDSSIYLCSVESQGVFTEAFFGQGTRLTVV.

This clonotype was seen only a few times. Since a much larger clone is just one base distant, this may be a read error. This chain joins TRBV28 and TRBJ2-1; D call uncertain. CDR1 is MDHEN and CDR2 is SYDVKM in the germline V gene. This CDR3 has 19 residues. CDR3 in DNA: TGTGCCAGCAACCCTGAGGATGGGGTTCCGCACAGCTCCTACAATGAGCGGTTCTTC. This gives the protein CASNPEDGVPHSSYNERFF.

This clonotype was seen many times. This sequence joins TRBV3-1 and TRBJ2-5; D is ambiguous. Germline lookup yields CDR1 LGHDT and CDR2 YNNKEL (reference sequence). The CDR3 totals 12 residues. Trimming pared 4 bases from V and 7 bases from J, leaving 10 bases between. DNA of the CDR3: TGTGCCAGCAGCCTCGATCCAGGGACCCAGTACTTC. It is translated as CASSLDPGTQYF.

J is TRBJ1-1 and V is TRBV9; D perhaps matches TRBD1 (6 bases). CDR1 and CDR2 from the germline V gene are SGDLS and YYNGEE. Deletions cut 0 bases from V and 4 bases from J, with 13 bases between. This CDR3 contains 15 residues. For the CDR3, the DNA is TGTGCCAGCAGCGTAGAGGGGGACCTGAGCACTGAAGCTTTCTTT. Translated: CASSVEGDLSTEAFF. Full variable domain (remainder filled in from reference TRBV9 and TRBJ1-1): DSGVTQTPKHLITATGQRVTLRCSPRSGDLSVYWYQQSLDQGLQFLIQYYNGEERAKGNILERFSAQQFPDLHSELNLSSLELGDSALYFCASSVEGDLSTEAFFGQGTRLTVV.

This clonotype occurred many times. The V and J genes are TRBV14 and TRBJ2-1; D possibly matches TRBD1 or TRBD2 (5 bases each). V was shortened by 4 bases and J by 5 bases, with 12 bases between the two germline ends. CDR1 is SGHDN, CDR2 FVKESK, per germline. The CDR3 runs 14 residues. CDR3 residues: CASSLIGTHNEQFF. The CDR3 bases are TGTGCCAGCAGCCTTATAGGGACCCACAATGAGCAGTTCTTC.

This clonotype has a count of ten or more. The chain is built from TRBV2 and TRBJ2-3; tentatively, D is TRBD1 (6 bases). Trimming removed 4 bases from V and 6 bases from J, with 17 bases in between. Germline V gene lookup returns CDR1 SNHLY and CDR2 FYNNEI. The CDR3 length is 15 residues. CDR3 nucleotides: TGTGCCAGCAGTGGTGAGGCGAGGGGGAGCGATACGCAGTATTTT. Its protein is CASSGEARGSDTQYF.

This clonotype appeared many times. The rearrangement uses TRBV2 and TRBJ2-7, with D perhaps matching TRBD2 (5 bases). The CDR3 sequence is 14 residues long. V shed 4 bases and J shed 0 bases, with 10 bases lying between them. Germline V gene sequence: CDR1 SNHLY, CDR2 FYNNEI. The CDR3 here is CASSASSISYEQYF. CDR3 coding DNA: TGTGCCAGCAGTGCTTCTAGCATCTCCTACGAGCAGTACTTC.

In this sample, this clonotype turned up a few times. CDR3 sequence: CAISLDNTEAFF. The CDR3 region has the DNA TGTGCCATCAGCCTGGACAACACTGAAGCTTTCTTT. This chain links TRBV10-3 with TRBJ1-1; D is ambiguous. V was shortened by 6 bases and J by 2 bases, with 7 bases between the two germline ends. CDR3 length equals 12 residues. Germline CDR1 and CDR2: ENHRY and SYGVKD.

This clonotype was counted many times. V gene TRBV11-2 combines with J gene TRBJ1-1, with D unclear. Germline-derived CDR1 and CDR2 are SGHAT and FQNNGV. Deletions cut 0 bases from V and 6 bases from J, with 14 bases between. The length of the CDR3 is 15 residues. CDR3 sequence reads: CASSLDPLSWAEAFF. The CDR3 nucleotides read TGTGCCAGCAGCTTAGATCCCCTAAGTTGGGCTGAAGCTTTCTTT.